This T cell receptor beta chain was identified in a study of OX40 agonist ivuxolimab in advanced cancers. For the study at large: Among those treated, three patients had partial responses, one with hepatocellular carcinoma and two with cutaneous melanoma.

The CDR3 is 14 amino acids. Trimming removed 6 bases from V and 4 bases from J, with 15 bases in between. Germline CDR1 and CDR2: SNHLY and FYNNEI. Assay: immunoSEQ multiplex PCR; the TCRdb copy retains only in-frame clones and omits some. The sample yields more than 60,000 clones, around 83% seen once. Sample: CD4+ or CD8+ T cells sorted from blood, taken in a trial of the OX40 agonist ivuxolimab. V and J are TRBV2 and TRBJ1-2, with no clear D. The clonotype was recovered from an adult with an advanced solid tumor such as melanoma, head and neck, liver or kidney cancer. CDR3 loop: CASRGDGRLYGYTF. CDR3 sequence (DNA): TGTGCCAGCAGGGGTGATGGACGGCTCTATGGCTACACCTTC.